Sequencing of this T cell receptor (beta chain) was carried out in a study of shared clonotypes between healthy human individuals. Naive CD8 cells, CD45RO-negative and positively selected for CCR7, excluded terminally differentiated effector memory CD45RA+ cells. The authors split each subset's genomic DNA evenly across several immunoSEQ plates. Here immunoSEQ multiplex PCR was the method, and the copy in TCRdb shows in-frame clones only, minus some. The sample yields 2 million to 2.5 million clones, 90% to 95% seen once. Turning to this clone: Additional DNA sequences in this sample encode the identical CDR3.

The CDR3 is made up of 14 amino acids. Unmatched junction bases numbered 4, after V lost 4 bases and J lost 4 bases. CDR1 is ENHRY and CDR2 is SYGVKD in the germline V gene. Material: naive CD8+ T cells from PBMCs. This TCR was recovered from a man in his late teens or twenties in good health. Some clones in this sample may be carry-over from other donors' samples. The genes are TRBV10-3 and TRBJ2-7; 10 nucleotides agree with TRBD2. The CDR3 nucleotides are TGTGCCATCAGTGGGGCTAGCGGGAGTTACGAGCAGTACTTC. Translated, it gives CAISGASGSYEQYF.